This T cell receptor beta chain was sequenced for a study of T cells in Graves' hyperthyroidism and ophthalmopathy. Researchers barred patients who had uncontrolled infection, other autoimmune disease, pregnancy or lactation. The CDR3 is made up of 14 amino acids. The germline CDR1 and CDR2 sequences are SGDLS and YYNGEE. The V end lost 0 bases, the J end lost 2 bases, and 9 bases lay between the germline ends. Using RNA transcripts as the source, TCR beta CDR3 regions were amplified. HTBI primers were the set used in a first-round RT-PCR of the TCR CDR3. TCRdb reprocessed the multiplex PCR reads with MiXCR, giving one entry per CDR3 protein. The repertoire includes a few hundred thousand distinct CDR3 sequences, approximately 14% of them detected once, and about 7% sits in the top ten.

The chain employs TRBV9 and TRBJ2-7, with D unclear. This TCR derives from a woman aged 25 to 45 with Graves' hyperthyroidism. Input material: blood. This chain's CDR3 is CASSVGPTTYEQYF. CDR3 bases: TGTGCCAGCAGCGTAGGGCCCACCACCTACGAGCAGTACTTC. The full variable domain, completed using reference TRBV9 and TRBJ2-7, is DSGVTQTPKHLITATGQRVTLRCSPRSGDLSVYWYQQSLDQGLQFLIQYYNGEERAKGNILERFSAQQFPDLHSELNLSSLELGDSALYFCASSVGPTTYEQYFGPGTRLTVT.